Shown below are 12 T cell receptor beta chains from a single sample sequenced in a study of blood T cell repertoires in COVID-19. Using immunoSEQ multiplex PCR, the repertoire was profiled, and TCRdb retains in-frame clones only, with some absent. The sample records 150,000 to 200,000 clones, approximately 79% being singletons. The sequencing input was peripheral blood. The receptors derive from a woman in her seventies with acute or convalescent COVID-19.

The chain is built from TRBV5-1 and TRBJ1-1, with a tentative D call TRBD1 (6 bases). The CDR3 contains 12 residues. V gave up 0 bases and J gave up 9 bases, with 9 bases separating them. Germline CDR1 and CDR2: SGHRS and YFSETQ. The CDR3 DNA sequence: TGCGCCAGCAGCTTGGCTGGGGGCCAAGCTTTCTTT. Translation gives CASSLAGGQAFF.

The V and J genes are TRBV5-4 and TRBJ1-2; TRBD1 aligns across 11 bases. Germline CDR1 is SGHNT and CDR2 is YYREEE (reference sequence). CDR3 length: 15 amino acids. Trimming removed 5 bases from V and 5 bases from J; junction bases left unmatched: 8. The CDR3 DNA reads as TGTGCCAGCAGTAAGGACAGGGGGCGCCTTTATGGCTACACCTTC. This gives the protein CASSKDRGRLYGYTF.

The rearrangement joins TRBV18 to TRBJ2-2, with D tentatively TRBD1 (6 bases). This CDR3 contains 16 residues. Germline-derived CDR1 and CDR2 are KGHSH and LQKENI. V was trimmed by 2 bases and J by 7 bases, leaving 17 bases between them. The CDR3 bases are TGTGCCAGCTCACCAGGGGGCACTAGGAGCTACGGGGAGCTGTTTTTT. This translates into CASSPGGTRSYGELFF.

The chain couples TRBV28 to TRBJ2-7; the D is unclear. This CDR3 contains 15 residues. Trimming cost V 5 bases and J 3 bases, with 17 bases left between them. The germline CDR1 and CDR2 sequences are MDHEN and SYDVKM. The CDR3 loop is CASSDGARLDYEQYF. The DNA of the CDR3 is TGTGCCAGCAGTGACGGCGCCAGGCTCGACTACGAGCAGTACTTC.

In DNA form, the CDR3 reads TGCGCCAGCAGCCACGAGGCAAGCTTCTACGAGCAGTACTTC. Its translation: CASSHEASFYEQYF. The V call is TRBV5-1, the J call TRBJ2-7, with D unclear. The CDR3 covers 14 residues. V lost 4 bases, J lost 3 bases, and 14 bases lay in between. The V gene's germline CDR1 is SGHRS and CDR2 YFSETQ.

V and J are TRBV5-1 and TRBJ1-1, with TRBD1 identical over 9 bases. V lost 5 bases and J lost 4; bases outside the gene matches: 12. This CDR3 region has 16 residues. Germline CDR1 reads SGHRS; CDR2 reads YFSETQ. CDR3 nucleotides: TGCGCCAGCAGGACAGGGGGAGGGTCGTCGAGCACTGAAGCTTTCTTT. Protein: CASRTGGGSSSTEAFF.

V and J are TRBV9 and TRBJ1-2; TRBD1 aligns across 9 bases. Germline-derived CDR1 and CDR2 are SGDLS and YYNGEE. CDR3 size: 17 residues. J lost 3 bases, V lost 3 bases, and 12 bases had no gene match. The CDR3 sequence is CASSADPDRGSYYGYTF. The CDR3 DNA is TGTGCCAGCAGCGCCGACCCTGACAGGGGGTCATACTATGGCTACACCTTC.

This chain links TRBV7-3 with TRBJ2-2, with D possibly TRBD1 on 6 matching bases. CDR1 is SGHTA, CDR2 FQGTGA, per germline. With 6 bases removed from V and 3 bases from J, the gap between germline ends came to 17 bases. The length of the CDR3 is 16 residues. CDR3 sequence reads: CASSPSAGVYTGELFF. CDR3 nucleotides: TGTGCCAGCAGTCCAAGCGCAGGGGTTTACACCGGGGAGCTGTTTTTT.

The V gene is TRBV2, the J gene TRBJ2-1; 9 bases are a match to TRBD1. Germline V gene data show CDR1 as SNHLY and CDR2 as FYNNEI. The CDR3 totals 20 residues. V trimming: 0 bases; J trimming: 3 bases; junction bases outside the gene matches: 15. The DNA for the CDR3 is TGTGCCAGCAGTGAAGCGCTCCTGCACACGGACAGGGGAGGCTACAATGAGCAGTTCTTC. Protein product: CASSEALLHTDRGGYNEQFF.

V is TRBV15 and J is TRBJ2-1; D gene unclear. This CDR3 region has 16 residues. Germline V lookup: CDR1 LNHNV, CDR2 YYDKDF (reference sequence). Trimming took off 0 bases at V and 1 base at J, with 10 bases between the two ends. DNA of the CDR3: TGTGCCACCAGCAGAGACACGGGTGCGTCCTACAATGAGCAGTTCTTC. Translated, it gives CATSRDTGASYNEQFF.

This sequence joins TRBV9 and TRBJ1-6; D ambiguous. The CDR3 is 11 amino acids. Between the trimmed V and J ends, which lost 4 bases and 14 bases, there was a span of 10 bases. In germline, CDR1 is SGDLS, CDR2 YYNGEE. The CDR3 DNA reads as TGTGCCAGCAGCCCGGGTGGGTCCCTCCACTTT. It encodes CASSPGGSLHF.

This sequence joins TRBV28 and TRBJ1-1; maybe TRBD1 (6 bases). Germline assignment: CDR1 MDHEN and CDR2 SYDVKM. The CDR3 extends over 14 amino acids. V lost 8 bases and J lost 8, with 21 bases in between. The CDR3 DNA is TGTGCCAGCGTTGTAGGAGGACAGCGGAAAGAAGCTTTCTTT. Translated: CASVVGGQRKEAFF.